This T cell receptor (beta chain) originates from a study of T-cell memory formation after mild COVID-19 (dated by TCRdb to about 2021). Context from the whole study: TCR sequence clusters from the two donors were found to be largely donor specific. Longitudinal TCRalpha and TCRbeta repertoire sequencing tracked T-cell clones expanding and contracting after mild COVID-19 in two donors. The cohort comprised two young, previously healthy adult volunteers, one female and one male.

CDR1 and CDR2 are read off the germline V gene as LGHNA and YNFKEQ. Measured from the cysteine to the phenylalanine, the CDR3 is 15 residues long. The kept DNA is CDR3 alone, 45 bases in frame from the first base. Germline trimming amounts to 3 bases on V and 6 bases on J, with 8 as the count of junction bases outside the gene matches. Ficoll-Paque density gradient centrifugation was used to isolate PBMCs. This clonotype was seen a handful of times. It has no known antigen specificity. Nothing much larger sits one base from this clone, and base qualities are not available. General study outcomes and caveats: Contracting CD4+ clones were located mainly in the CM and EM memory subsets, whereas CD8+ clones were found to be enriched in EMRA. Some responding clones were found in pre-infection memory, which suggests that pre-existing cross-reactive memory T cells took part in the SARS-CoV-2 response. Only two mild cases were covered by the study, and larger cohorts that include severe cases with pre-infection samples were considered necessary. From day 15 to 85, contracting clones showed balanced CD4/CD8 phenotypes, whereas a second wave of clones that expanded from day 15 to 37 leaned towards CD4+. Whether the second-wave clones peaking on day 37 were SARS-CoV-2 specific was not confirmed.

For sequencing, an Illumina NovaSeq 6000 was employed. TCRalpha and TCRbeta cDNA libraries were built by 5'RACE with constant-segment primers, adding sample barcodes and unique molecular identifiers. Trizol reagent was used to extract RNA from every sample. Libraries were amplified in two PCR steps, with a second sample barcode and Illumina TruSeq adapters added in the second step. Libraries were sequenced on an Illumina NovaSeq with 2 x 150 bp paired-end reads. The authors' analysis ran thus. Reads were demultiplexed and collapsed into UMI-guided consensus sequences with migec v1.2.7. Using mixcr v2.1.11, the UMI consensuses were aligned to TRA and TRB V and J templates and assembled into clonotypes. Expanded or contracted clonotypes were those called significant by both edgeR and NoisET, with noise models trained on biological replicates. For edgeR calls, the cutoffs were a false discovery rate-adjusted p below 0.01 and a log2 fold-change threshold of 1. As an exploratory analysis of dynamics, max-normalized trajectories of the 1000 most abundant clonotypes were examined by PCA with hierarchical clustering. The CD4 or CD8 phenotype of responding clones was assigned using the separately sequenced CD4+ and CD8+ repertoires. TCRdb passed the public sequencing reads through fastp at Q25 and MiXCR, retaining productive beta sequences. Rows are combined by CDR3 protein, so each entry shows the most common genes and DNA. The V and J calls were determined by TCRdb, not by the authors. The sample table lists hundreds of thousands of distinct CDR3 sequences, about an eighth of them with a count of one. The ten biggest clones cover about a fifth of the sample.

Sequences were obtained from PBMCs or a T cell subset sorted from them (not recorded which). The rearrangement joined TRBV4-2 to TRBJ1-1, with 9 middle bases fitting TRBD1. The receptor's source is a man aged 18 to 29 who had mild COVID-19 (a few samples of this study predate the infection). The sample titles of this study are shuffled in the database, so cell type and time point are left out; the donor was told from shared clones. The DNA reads TGTGCCAGCAGCCATACCGGGACAGGGCGGGCTGAAGCTTTCTTT. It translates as CASSHTGTGRAEAFF.